This passage covers 29 T cell receptor beta chains from one sample sequenced in a study of response to subunit inactivated influenza vaccine. TCRdb fed the RT-PCR reads into MiXCR, producing one record per CDR3 protein. The sample shows roughly 190,000 distinct CDR3 sequences, 12% of them seen only once. This sample was also put to use in a study of T cells expressing NK-cell markers. From that paper: 5'RACE template switching with UMIs produced the TCR beta cDNA.

This sample comprised CD8+ T cells sorted from PBMCs, obtained roughly 12 days after vaccination. The receptor source for this set is a man between 50 and 59 years old who received an inactivated influenza vaccine.

The table lists this clonotype with a few counts. The chain combines TRBV7-6 with TRBJ2-5; 10 bases align to TRBD2. This CDR3 region has 16 residues. V lost 1 base, J lost 0 bases, and 2 bases stayed unmatched. Germline V gene data show CDR1 as SGHVS and CDR2 as FNYEAQ. This CDR3 is CASSLGLAGDQETQYF. The CDR3 DNA reads as TGTGCCAGCAGCTTAGGACTAGCGGGTGACCAAGAGACCCAGTACTTC.

This clonotype turned up a few times. The chain employs TRBV29-1 and TRBJ1-2; D unclear. The germline gives CDR1 SQVTM, CDR2 ANQGSEA. Trimming took off 0 bases at V and 1 base at J, with 18 bases between the two ends. This CDR3 contains 17 residues. The CDR3 coding sequence is TGCAGCGTTGAAGATCTTTTGGTCAACAGAGATAACTATGGCTACACCTTC. It yields the protein CSVEDLLVNRDNYGYTF.

The chain has TRBV15 and TRBJ2-7, with no clear D. The CDR3 consists of 14 residues. V lost 1 base and J 9 bases, leaving 16 bases between the germline ends. Germline loops: CDR1 LNHNV, CDR2 YYDKDF (reference sequence). The CDR3 loop is CATSRGFSLGMQYF. In nucleotides, the CDR3 is TGTGCCACCAGCAGAGGGTTTTCGCTGGGGATGCAGTACTTC.

This clonotype has more than one count but fewer than ten. Sequence at one end of the junction differs from germline and may be a read error. The chain couples TRBV2 to TRBJ2-1, with D perhaps matching TRBD1 (5 bases). In germline, CDR1 is SNHLY, CDR2 FYNNEI. The CDR3 loop spans 14 amino acids. The CDR3 region is CASSEGVSVHEQFF. CDR3 bases: TGTGCCAGCAGCGAAGGGGTCTCCGTCCATGAGCAGTTCTTC.

The genes are TRBV7-8 and TRBJ1-5; D uncertain. V shed 1 base and J shed 7 bases, with 8 bases lying between them. Germline V gene lookup returns CDR1 SGHVS and CDR2 FQNEAQ. This CDR3 is built from 13 residues. Written as DNA, the CDR3 is TGTGCCAGCAGCTTAGAGGGAGGACAGCCCCAGCATTTT. This codes for CASSLEGGQPQHF. Together with reference TRBV7-8 and TRBJ1-5, the CDR3 gives the full variable domain: GAGVSQSPRYKVAKRGQDVALRCDPISGHVSLFWYQQALGQGPEFLTYFQNEAQLDKSGLPSDRFFAERPEGSVSTLKIQRTQQEDSAVYLCASSLEGGQPQHFGDGTRLSIL.

This clonotype was counted many times. The CDR3 nucleotides are TGTGCCAGCAGCCCCCCCGGAGGGCGCTCCTACGAGCAGTACTTC. Its protein product is CASSPPGGRSYEQYF. V gene TRBV7-9 combines with J gene TRBJ2-7; maybe TRBD2 (6 bases). In germline, CDR1 is SEHNR, CDR2 FQNEAQ (reference sequence). Trimming took off 5 bases at V and 0 bases at J, with 14 bases between the two ends. This CDR3 contains 15 residues. Full variable domain (outside the CDR3, taken from reference TRBV7-9 and TRBJ2-7): DTGVSQNPRHKITKRGQNVTFRCDPISEHNRLYWYRQTLGQGPEFLTYFQNEAQLEKSRLLSDRFSAERPKGSFSTLEIQRTEQGDSAMYLCASSPPGGRSYEQYFGPGTRLTVT.

This chain links TRBV5-8 with TRBJ1-1, with a weak D call TRBD1 (5 bases). V was pared by 1 base and J by 6 bases, with 22 bases between. The CDR3 is made up of 17 amino acids. CDR1 is SGHTS, CDR2 YDEGEE, per germline. In DNA, the CDR3 is TGTGCCAGCAGCTTGATCGAGATCAAGGGGCGCGGCGCTGAAGCTTTCTTT. Translating it yields CASSLIEIKGRGAEAFF.

The chain recombines TRBV6-2 or TRBV6-3 with TRBJ1-1; no definite D call. Trimming cost V 2 bases and J 2 bases, with 6 bases left between them. CDR1 is MNHEY and CDR2 is SVGEGT in the germline V gene. This CDR3 has 13 residues. CDR3 protein: CASSYQRNTEAFF. The CDR3 DNA reads TGTGCCAGCAGTTACCAGCGCAACACTGAAGCTTTCTTT.

This clonotype was detected only a few times. This rearrangement joins TRBV11-2 to TRBJ2-1; no clear D. V lost 4 bases and J 6 bases, leaving 7 bases between the germline ends. CDR1 and CDR2 (germline): SGHAT, FQNNGV. CDR3 length: 12 residues. CDR3 bases: TGTGCCAGCAGCTCCCGGATCAATGAGCAGTTCTTC. Protein product: CASSSRINEQFF.

This clonotype was seen a handful of times. The CDR3 here is CASSYAGQYGYTF. In DNA, the CDR3 is TGTGCCAGCAGTTACGCGGGACAGTATGGCTACACCTTC. The chain has TRBV6-2 or TRBV6-3 and TRBJ1-2, with 7 bases lining up with TRBD1. The V gene's germline CDR1 is MNHEY and CDR2 SVGEGT. This CDR3 region has 13 residues. J lost 5 bases, V lost 2 bases, and 2 bases had no gene match.

The chain is built from TRBV3-1 and TRBJ2-2; 8 bases match TRBD2. Germline V gene sequence: CDR1 LGHDT, CDR2 YNNKEL (reference sequence). Trimming cost V 3 bases and J 2 bases; bases outside gene matches: 2. The CDR3 is 15 amino acids. CDR3 protein: CASSQAGGNTGELFF. For the CDR3, the DNA is TGTGCCAGCAGCCAGGCGGGGGGAAACACCGGGGAGCTGTTTTTT.

This clonotype appeared a few times. This chain uses TRBV29-1 with TRBJ2-1; tentatively, D is TRBD2 (5 bases). This CDR3 is built from 14 residues. CDR1 is SQVTM, CDR2 ANQGSEA, per germline. V was pared by 2 bases and J by 7 bases, with 15 bases between. DNA for the CDR3: TGCAGCGTTGAAACAGATTATCGGGGAAATGAGCAGTTCTTC. Amino acids: CSVETDYRGNEQFF.

The gene calls are TRBV4-1 and TRBJ2-7; D unclear. The CDR3 is 14 residues long. Trimming took off 4 bases at V and 6 bases at J, with 16 bases between the two ends. Germline lookup yields CDR1 MGHRA and CDR2 YSYEKL. The CDR3 loop reads CASSLKEAVSEQYF. CDR3 nucleotides: TGCGCCAGCAGCCTCAAAGAGGCAGTCTCCGAGCAGTACTTC.

This clonotype turned up a few times. The chain couples TRBV28 to TRBJ2-5; D unresolved. V dropped 1 base and J dropped 4 bases, with 10 bases sitting between them. From germline, CDR1 is MDHEN and CDR2 SYDVKM. There are 14 residues in the CDR3. The CDR3 nucleotides read TGTGCCAGCAGTTTATTTCGAAATACAGAGACCCAGTACTTC. Protein: CASSLFRNTETQYF.

This clonotype was seen a few times. This chain connects TRBV28 to TRBJ2-7; 9 bases are a match to TRBD2. Germline lookup yields CDR1 MDHEN and CDR2 SYDVKM. The CDR3 runs to 16 residues. With 2 bases clipped from V and 3 bases from J, the junction kept 8 bases outside the gene matches. As DNA, the CDR3 is TGTGCCAGCAGTTTAGCCGGGACTAGCAGAAACTACGAGCAGTACTTC. It encodes CASSLAGTSRNYEQYF.

The genes are TRBV7-8 and TRBJ2-4; D remains unclear. This CDR3 is 15 amino acids long. Germline V gene lookup returns CDR1 SGHVS and CDR2 FQNEAQ. With 2 bases removed from V and 0 bases from J, the gap between germline ends came to 8 bases. CDR3 protein: CASSLTPRAKNIQYF. Here the CDR3 DNA reads TGTGCCAGCAGCTTAACCCCCAGAGCCAAAAACATTCAGTACTTC.

V is TRBV12-3 or TRBV12-4 and J is TRBJ1-1; a possible D gene is TRBD1 (5 bases). V was cut by 5 bases and J by 1 base, with 11 bases left in between. This CDR3 is built from 14 residues. DNA of the CDR3: TGTGCCAGCAGTCCGACAGCTGCGAACACTGAAGCTTTCTTT. It codes for CASSPTAANTEAFF.

In this sample, this clonotype turned up a few times. This chain joins TRBV7-9 and TRBJ2-1; TRBD2 is a possible D gene (7 bases). CDR1 is SEHNR, CDR2 FQNEAQ, per germline (reference sequence). The germline V and J ends were trimmed by 5 bases and 8 bases, with 19 bases remaining between them. CDR3 length: 15 residues. The CDR3 region has the DNA TGTGCCAGCAGCGCGACTAGCAGGACAGCGGATGAGCAGTTCTTC. Protein: CASSATSRTADEQFF.

This clonotype was detected only a few times. The V call is TRBV5-8, the J call TRBJ2-7; no reliable D call. The length of the CDR3 is 13 residues. V lost 5 bases, J lost 0 bases, and 9 bases lay in between. The germline V gene encodes CDR1 SGHTS and CDR2 YDEGEE. CDR3 bases: TGTGCCAGCAGACCCAGGTACTCCTACGAGCAGTACTTC. Protein sequence: CASRPRYSYEQYF.

This clonotype showed up just a few times. The rearrangement links TRBV2 to TRBJ2-1, with 13 bases fitting TRBD2. The ends lost 6 bases at V and 4 bases at J; junction bases unmatched: 6. In germline, CDR1 is SNHLY, CDR2 FYNNEI. This CDR3 is 16 amino acids long. CDR3 amino acids: CASSTSGLAGYNEQFF. The CDR3 region has the DNA TGTGCCAGCAGCACCTCGGGACTAGCGGGATACAATGAGCAGTTCTTC. Using reference TRBV2 and TRBJ2-1 for the parts outside the CDR3, the full variable domain is EPEVTQTPSHQVTQMGQEVILRCVPISNHLYFYWYRQILGQKVEFLVSFYNNEISEKSEIFDDQFSVERPDGSNFTLKIRSTKLEDSAMYFCASSTSGLAGYNEQFFGPGTRLTVL.

This chain connects TRBV4-3 to TRBJ1-6, with TRBD1 matching 10 bases. V trimming: 4 bases; J trimming: 2 bases; junction bases outside the gene matches: 8. CDR1 and CDR2 from the germline V gene are LGHNA and YSLEER. This CDR3 region has 18 residues. CDR3 protein: CASSRTLGTGAYNSPLHF. The CDR3 nucleotides are TGCGCCAGCAGCCGTACTCTAGGGACAGGGGCCTATAATTCACCCCTCCACTTT.

This chain joins TRBV12-3 or TRBV12-4 and TRBJ1-3; possibly TRBD1 for D (5 bases). V was clipped by 5 bases and J by 4 bases, with 9 bases between them. CDR3 length equals 13 residues. CDR3 protein: CASSAQGGNTIYF. In DNA, the CDR3 is TGTGCCAGCAGTGCTCAGGGAGGAAACACCATATATTTT.

The gene calls are TRBV28 and TRBJ2-2, with D possibly being TRBD1 (5 bases). The CDR3 covers 15 residues. Trimming pared 2 bases from V and 2 bases from J, leaving 9 bases between. The germline CDR1 and CDR2 sequences are MDHEN and SYDVKM. As DNA, the CDR3 is TGTGCCAGCAGTTTAGACGACAGCAACACCGGGGAGCTGTTTTTT. It specifies CASSLDDSNTGELFF.

This clonotype was counted between two and nine times. The chain uses TRBV12-3 or TRBV12-4 and TRBJ2-3; D ambiguous. The CDR3 has 12 residues. Trimming removed 5 bases from V and 6 bases from J, with 9 bases in between. Here the CDR3 DNA reads TGTGCCAGCAGTCCTATAGCTGATACGCAGTATTTT. Its protein is CASSPIADTQYF.

This chain connects TRBV7-6 to TRBJ2-3; TRBD2 matches at 12 bases. The germline V gene encodes CDR1 SGHVS and CDR2 FNYEAQ. The CDR3 spans 15 residues. The V segment lost 5 bases and the J segment 6 bases; nucleotides outside the gene matches: 6. DNA of the CDR3: TGTGCCAGCAGCCTTCCTAGCGGGAGGGGCGATACGCAGTATTTT. Protein product: CASSLPSGRGDTQYF.

This chain uses TRBV7-9 with TRBJ2-7; D may be TRBD2 (5 bases). V was pared by 5 bases and J by 3 bases, with 14 bases between. This CDR3 region has 14 residues. CDR1 SEHNR and CDR2 FQNEAQ come from the germline V gene (reference sequence). The CDR3 coding sequence is TGTGCCAGCAGCCAGGACGGGAAAGGCTACGAGCAGTACTTC. Protein sequence: CASSQDGKGYEQYF.

The chain carries TRBV7-9 and TRBJ2-2, with no clear D. This CDR3 is built from 16 residues. V dropped 5 bases and J dropped 1 base, with 14 bases sitting between them. Germline V gene lookup returns CDR1 SEHNR and CDR2 FQNEAQ (reference sequence). CDR3 residues: CASSPIRLGNTGELFF. The CDR3, as DNA: TGTGCCAGCAGCCCTATTCGTCTCGGGAACACCGGGGAGCTGTTTTTT.

The DNA of the CDR3 is TGCAGTGCTAGAGGACACCGGGACAGGGCCGATGAGCAGTTCTTC. Encoded protein: CSARGHRDRADEQFF. The chain combines TRBV20-1 with TRBJ2-1, with TRBD1 matching 9 bases. The CDR3 is made up of 15 amino acids. V dropped 1 base and J dropped 8; count of bases not matched to a gene: 9. CDR1 is DFQATT and CDR2 is SNEGSKA in the germline V gene (reference sequence).

V and J are TRBV4-3 and TRBJ1-1; TRBD1 is a possible D gene (6 bases). Germline loops: CDR1 LGHNA, CDR2 YSLEER. Between the trimmed V and J ends, which lost 0 bases and 3 bases, there was a span of 35 bases. This CDR3 region has 23 residues. CDR3 protein: CASSQDSLGFLPGAWGIDTEAFF. The CDR3 DNA sequence: TGCGCCAGCAGCCAAGATAGCCTCGGGTTCCTACCAGGGGCGTGGGGCATTGACACTGAAGCTTTCTTT.